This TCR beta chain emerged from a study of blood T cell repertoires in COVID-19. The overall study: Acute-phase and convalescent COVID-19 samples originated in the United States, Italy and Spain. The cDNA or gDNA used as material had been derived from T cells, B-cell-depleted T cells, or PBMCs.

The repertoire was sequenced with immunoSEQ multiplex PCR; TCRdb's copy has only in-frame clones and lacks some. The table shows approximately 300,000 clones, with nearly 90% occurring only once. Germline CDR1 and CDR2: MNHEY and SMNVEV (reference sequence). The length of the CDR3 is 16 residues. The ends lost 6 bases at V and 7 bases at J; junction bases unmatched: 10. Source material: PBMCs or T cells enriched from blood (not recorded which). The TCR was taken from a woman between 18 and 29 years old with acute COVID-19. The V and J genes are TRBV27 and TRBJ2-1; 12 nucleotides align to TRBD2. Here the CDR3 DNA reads TGTGCCAGCAGGCTCTTCGGGACTAGCGGGCTAAATGAGCAGTTCTTC. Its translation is CASRLFGTSGLNEQFF.